This passage covers 13 T cell receptor beta chains from one sample sequenced in a study of blood T cell repertoires in COVID-19. The protocol was immunoSEQ multiplex PCR, while the TCRdb copy is restricted to in-frame clones and leaves out a portion. The sample records 200,000 to 250,000 clones, about 85% being singletons. Material: peripheral blood. All receptors derive from a man aged 25-40 years with active or convalescent COVID-19.

The chain is built from TRBV6-6 and TRBJ2-7, with D unclear. The CDR3 consists of 12 residues. Germline assignment: CDR1 MNHNY and CDR2 SVGAGI (reference sequence). Trimming removed 5 bases at V and 3 bases at J, with 8 bases between. This chain's CDR3 is CASSSQDYEQYF. DNA of the CDR3: TGTGCCAGCAGTAGCCAGGACTACGAGCAGTACTTC.

The genes are TRBV3-1 (or the pseudogene TRBV3-2) and TRBJ1-2; no clear D. Germline loops: CDR1 LGHDT, CDR2 YNNKEL (reference sequence). V was trimmed by 4 bases and J by 10 bases, leaving 19 bases between them. The CDR3 is 14 amino acids. CDR3 DNA sequence: TGTGCCAGCAGCCTTGAGGGAGGGAGGTTTGCCTACACCTTC. Translation gives CASSLEGGRFAYTF.

Here the CDR3 reads CASSRTGDGYTF. The CDR3 DNA reads TGTGCCAGCAGTCGGACAGGGGATGGCTACACCTTC. The J gene is TRBJ1-2, the V gene TRBV2, with TRBD1 matching over 9 bases. Germline CDR1 and CDR2: SNHLY and FYNNEI. The junction had 1 base not matched to a gene; V was cut back by 5 bases and J by 6 bases. The CDR3 sequence is 12 residues long.

The chain employs TRBV3-1 (or the pseudogene TRBV3-2) and TRBJ1-6, with a possible D match to TRBD1 (5 bases). The germline V gene encodes CDR1 LGHDT and CDR2 YNNKEL (reference sequence). Trimming shortened V by 3 bases and J by 5 bases, and 14 bases separated the two germline ends. The CDR3 length is 16 residues. The CDR3 DNA follows: TGTGCCAGCAGCCATGACCCCTTGGGGCATAATTCACCCCTCCACTTT. It is translated as CASSHDPLGHNSPLHF.

In its sample, this clone was seen once. The chain joins TRBV7-2 to TRBJ2-1; 7 nucleotides line up with TRBD2. Germline CDR1 reads SGHTA; CDR2 reads FQGNSA. J gave up 0 bases and V 5 bases, and 7 bases lay outside the gene matches. This CDR3 spans 16 amino acids. CDR3 in DNA: TGTGCCAGCAGCCCAGTGCGGGGGAGCTCCTACAATGAGCAGTTCTTC. It specifies CASSPVRGSSYNEQFF.

Concerning this clone itself: At one end, the junction sequence differs from germline, possibly due to a read error. This rearrangement joins TRBV11-2 to TRBJ1-2; D is perhaps TRBD1 (5 bases). The CDR3 contains 15 residues. Looked up from germline, CDR1 is SGHAT and CDR2 is FQNNGV. CDR3 amino acids: CAGRRDYLRGGKPYF. CDR3 coding DNA: TGTGCCGGCCGACGAGACTATTTGCGCGGGGGGAAGCCCTATTTC.

The V gene is TRBV4-2, the J gene TRBJ2-6; 8 nucleotides agree with TRBD1. The V gene's germline CDR1 is LGHNA and CDR2 YNFKEQ. This CDR3 contains 19 residues. The J segment lost 2 bases and the V segment lost 4 bases, leaving 13 bases of the junction unmatched. This CDR3 is CASSPISTGALPGANVLTF. DNA for the CDR3: TGTGCCAGCAGCCCAATTTCGACAGGGGCGCTTCCTGGGGCCAACGTCCTGACTTTC.

This clone is a singleton in its sample. This rearrangement joins TRBV7-9 to TRBJ2-7; 16 nucleotides align to TRBD2. Losses at the gene ends were 4 bases for V and 4 bases for J; bases not matched to a gene: 7. Per the germline V gene, CDR1 is SEHNR and CDR2 is FQNEAQ (reference sequence). The CDR3 extends over 17 amino acids. The CDR3 coding sequence is TGTGCCAGCAGCTCTCCGGGACTAGCGGGGGGGCCATACGAGCAGTACTTC. This sequence encodes CASSSPGLAGGPYEQYF.

This clone was recorded once. This chain joins TRBV7-2 and TRBJ1-4; 8 bases fit TRBD1. This CDR3 is 16 amino acids long. CDR1 and CDR2 from the germline V gene are SGHTA and FQGNSA. Germline trimming cut 0 bases from V and 9 bases from J; bases unmatched to any gene: 9. The CDR3 coding sequence is TGTGCCAGCAGCTTAGCGCGGGACAGGATTGGACAAAAACTGTTTTTT. Translating gives CASSLARDRIGQKLFF.

The V call is TRBV6-1, the J call TRBJ1-6; D is perhaps TRBD1 (6 bases). This CDR3 spans 19 amino acids. Per the germline V gene, CDR1 is MNHNS and CDR2 is SASEGT. The germline V and J ends were trimmed by 2 bases and 1 base, with 18 bases remaining between them. As DNA, the CDR3 is TGTGCCAGCAGTGAATCTAGGGGCAGGGGATTTTCCTATAATTCACCCCTCCACTTT. The encoded protein is CASSESRGRGFSYNSPLHF.

The chain combines TRBV24-1 with TRBJ2-5; D call uncertain. Trimming left V 4 bases short and J 1 base short, with 9 bases between. The CDR3 contains 14 residues. CDR1 and CDR2 from the germline V gene are KGHDR and SFDVKD. The CDR3 here is CATSDYRAQETQYF. CDR3 in DNA: TGTGCCACCAGTGACTACCGAGCCCAAGAGACCCAGTACTTC.

The table lists this clone with a few counts. The CDR3 spells CATTGTGDTGELFF. In nucleotides, the CDR3 is TGTGCCACCACGGGGACAGGGGACACCGGGGAGCTGTTTTTT. The genes are TRBV24-1 and TRBJ2-2; 10 bases match TRBD1. Germline CDR1 KGHDR, CDR2 SFDVKD. With V trimmed by 8 bases and J by 3 bases, 2 bases remained unmatched. The CDR3 extends over 14 amino acids.

The gene calls are TRBV6-2 or TRBV6-3 and TRBJ1-2, with TRBD1 identical over 7 bases. Germline V gene lookup returns CDR1 MNHEY and CDR2 SVGEGT. This CDR3 region has 14 residues. J lost 2 bases, V lost 3 bases, and 3 bases had no gene match. CDR3 coding DNA: TGTGCCAGCAGTTATGCGGGACAGAACTATGGCTACACCTTC. As protein: CASSYAGQNYGYTF.